Listed here are 23 T cell receptor beta chains from one sample, sequenced in a study of blood T cell repertoires in COVID-19. Profiled with immunoSEQ multiplex PCR; TCRdb holds only in-frame clones, not every one. The sample holds some 140,000 clones, less than 95% seen once. The specimen sequenced was peripheral blood. The source is a man in his fifties with acute or convalescent COVID-19.

The gene calls are TRBV28 and TRBJ2-7; 10 nucleotides line up with TRBD2. With 6 bases clipped from V and 3 bases from J, the junction kept 2 bases outside the gene matches. Germline CDR1 and CDR2: MDHEN and SYDVKM. This CDR3 region has 13 residues. The CDR3 sequence is CASSTSGNYEQYF. The CDR3 DNA reads as TGTGCCAGCAGCACTAGCGGGAACTACGAGCAGTACTTC.

This sequence joins TRBV2 and TRBJ1-6; the D gene is possibly TRBD1 (5 bases). The CDR3 runs to 14 residues. CDR1 SNHLY and CDR2 FYNNEI come from the germline V gene. CDR3 nucleotide sequence: TGTGCACACAGGAATAGCTCCTATAATTCACCCCTCCACTTT. Residues: CAHRNSSYNSPLHF.

This chain uses TRBV3-1 (or the pseudogene TRBV3-2) with TRBJ2-7, with 11 bases that match TRBD2. V lost 5 bases and J lost 3; bases outside the gene matches: 6. The CDR3 has 15 amino acids. Germline V gene sequence: CDR1 LGHDT, CDR2 YNNKEL (reference sequence). The CDR3 sequence: CASSLTSGSGYEQYF. In DNA, the CDR3 is TGTGCCAGCAGCTTAACTAGCGGGAGTGGCTACGAGCAGTACTTC.

The chain couples TRBV5-4 to TRBJ1-2; 7 nucleotides line up with TRBD1. This CDR3 is built from 12 residues. The ends lost 10 bases at V and 5 bases at J; junction bases unmatched: 8. Per germline, CDR1 SGHNT and CDR2 YYREEE (reference sequence). The CDR3 spells CARQGNWYGYTF. CDR3 sequence (DNA): TGTGCCCGACAGGGTAATTGGTATGGCTACACCTTC.

The V call is TRBV6-5, the J call TRBJ2-1; 8 bases align to TRBD1. The CDR3 covers 15 residues. With V trimmed by 6 bases and J by 4 bases, 8 bases remained unmatched. The V gene's germline CDR1 is MNHEY and CDR2 SVGAGI. DNA of the CDR3: TGTGCCAGCAGACCCCCGGGACAGGCGTACAATGAGCAGTTCTTC. Its translation: CASRPPGQAYNEQFF.

Turning to this clone: Compared with germline, one end of the junction differs, possibly owing to a read error. The J gene is TRBJ1-1, the V gene TRBV5-4, with TRBD1 matching 7 bases. CDR1 and CDR2 from the germline V gene are SGHNT and YYREEE (reference sequence). The CDR3 runs 14 residues. The DNA for the CDR3 is TGTGCCAGCAGTTTGGACAGGCGGAACACTGAAGCTTTCTTT. Translated, it gives CASSLDRRNTEAFF. Variable domain in full (rest from reference TRBV5-4 and TRBJ1-1): ETGVTQSPTHLIKTRGQQVTLRCSSQSGHNTVSWYQQALGQGPQFIFQYYREEENGRGNFPPRFSGLQFPNYSSELNVNALELDDSALYLCASSLDRRNTEAFFGQGTRLTVV.

This chain connects TRBV19 to TRBJ2-3; 7 positions match TRBD1. CDR3 length: 15 residues. Trimming cost V 5 bases and J 5 bases; bases outside gene matches: 10. CDR1 is LNHDA, CDR2 SQIVND, per germline (reference sequence). For the CDR3, the DNA is TGTGCCAGTAGTCGCGGATCGACAGGGCTAGATACGCAGTATTTT. Translating gives CASSRGSTGLDTQYF.

J is TRBJ1-3 and V is TRBV4-1; D ambiguous. Germline lookup yields CDR1 MGHRA and CDR2 YSYEKL. The ends were cut back, 1 base at V and 8 bases at J, with 15 bases in the middle. CDR3 length equals 15 residues. This CDR3 reads CASSQAFGAFHTIYF. The CDR3, as DNA: TGCGCCAGCAGCCAAGCGTTTGGTGCGTTTCACACCATATATTTT.

The V call is TRBV7-3, the J call TRBJ2-3; possibly TRBD2 for D (7 bases). V was clipped by 5 bases and J by 6 bases, with 21 bases between them. CDR1 is SGHTA, CDR2 FQGTGA, per germline. The CDR3 has 16 residues. The chain's CDR3 is CASSPGPGRGLDTQYF. The CDR3 DNA reads TGTGCCAGCAGCCCGGGGCCGGGGCGGGGGCTGGATACGCAGTATTTT. Together with reference TRBV7-3 and TRBJ2-3, the CDR3 gives the full variable domain: GAGVSQTPSNKVTEKGKYVELRCDPISGHTALYWYRQSLGQGPEFLIYFQGTGAADDSGLPNDRFFAVRPEGSVSTLKIQRTERGDSAVYLCASSPGPGRGLDTQYFGPGTRLTVL.

This chain joins TRBV5-8 and TRBJ2-1, with D possibly matching TRBD1 (5 bases). Trimming removed 4 bases at V and 0 bases at J, with 11 bases between. This CDR3 is 15 amino acids long. The germline CDR1 and CDR2 sequences are SGHTS and YDEGEE. The CDR3 bases are TGTGCCAGCAGCATTGACAGTCGCTCCTACAATGAGCAGTTCTTC. As protein: CASSIDSRSYNEQFF.

The chain links TRBV5-4 to TRBJ1-6; 7 bases line up with TRBD1. The CDR3 has 14 amino acids. Germline-derived CDR1 and CDR2 are SGHNT and YYREEE (reference sequence). The ends lost 4 bases at V and 11 bases at J; junction bases unmatched: 9. CDR3 sequence reads: CASSQGGPGAPLHF. DNA for the CDR3: TGTGCCAGCAGCCAGGGGGGACCGGGGGCACCCCTCCACTTT.

The V call is TRBV6-1, the J call TRBJ2-6; possible D gene TRBD1, 7 bases. Germline lookup yields CDR1 MNHNS and CDR2 SASEGT. There are 14 residues in the CDR3. The V end lost 2 bases, the J end lost 12 bases, and 14 bases lay between the germline ends. The CDR3 bases are TGTGCCAGCAGTGAAAGTGGAGGGGGCGGCGTCCTGACTTTC. Translating gives CASSESGGGGVLTF.

This rearrangement joins TRBV5-6 to TRBJ1-2; 11 nucleotides match TRBD1. The junction had 8 bases not matched to a gene; V was cut back by 3 bases and J by 4 bases. CDR1 and CDR2 from the germline V gene are SGHDT and YYEEEE. CDR3 length: 16 residues. The CDR3 DNA follows: TGTGCCAGCAGCTCTGGACAGGGGGCGCCGGGCTATGGCTACACCTTC. Translating gives CASSSGQGAPGYGYTF.

V usage is TRBV6-6 and J usage is TRBJ1-6; D may be TRBD1 (5 bases). The V gene lost 5 bases and the J gene lost 5 bases, with 13 bases spanning the gap. CDR1 and CDR2 (germline): MNHNY, SVGAGI (reference sequence). The CDR3 totals 15 residues. CDR3 sequence (DNA): TGTGCCAGCAGTCGGGGGGGGAGTCATAATTCACCCCTCCACTTT. Its translation is CASSRGGSHNSPLHF.

The CDR3: CASSQQGRSSGNTIYF. CDR3 sequence (DNA): TGCGCCAGCAGCCAACAGGGGCGAAGCTCTGGAAACACCATATATTTT. This chain links TRBV4-1 with TRBJ1-3, with D maybe TRBD1 (6 bases). The CDR3 sequence is 16 residues long. V lost 2 bases and J 0 bases, leaving 11 bases between the germline ends. Germline loops: CDR1 MGHRA, CDR2 YSYEKL.

The rearrangement uses TRBV6-2 or TRBV6-3 and TRBJ1-5; 7 positions agree with TRBD1. Germline CDR1 reads MNHEY; CDR2 reads SVGEGT. Unmatched junction bases numbered 8, after V lost 0 bases and J lost 6 bases. This CDR3 has 16 residues. DNA of the CDR3: TGTGCCAGCAGTTACTCCGACAGGGCCGGGGTTCAGCCCCAGCATTTT. The encoded protein is CASSYSDRAGVQPQHF.

The rearrangement links TRBV4-2 to TRBJ1-3; D gene ambiguous. There are 15 residues in the CDR3. Trimming stripped 0 bases from V and 0 bases from J, with 6 bases between. Germline V CDR1 and CDR2: LGHNA, YNFKEQ. This CDR3 is CASSQDISSGNTIYF. CDR3 bases: TGTGCCAGCAGCCAAGATATCAGCTCTGGAAACACCATATATTTT.

In its sample, this clone was seen once. The rearrangement uses TRBV6-5 and TRBJ1-6; tentatively, D is TRBD1 (5 bases). The CDR3 totals 15 residues. V lost 0 bases and J 7 bases, leaving 10 bases between the germline ends. Germline V gene data show CDR1 as MNHEY and CDR2 as SVGAGI. CDR3 nucleotide sequence: TGTGCCAGCAGTTACTCGTGGACAATGAATTCACCCCTCCACTTT. Amino acid sequence: CASSYSWTMNSPLHF.

The rearrangement joins TRBV3-1 (or the pseudogene TRBV3-2) to TRBJ2-2, with 8 bases identical to TRBD1. This CDR3 region has 15 residues. Germline lookup yields CDR1 LGHDT and CDR2 YNNKEL (reference sequence). V shed 0 bases, J shed 7 bases, and the junction held 4 bases outside the gene matches. The CDR3 DNA reads TGTGCCAGCAGCCAAGATAGGACAGGGTGCGGGGAGCTGTTTTTT. Amino acid sequence: CASSQDRTGCGELFF.

The CDR3 DNA reads as TGTGCCAGCAGTTCCCTAGCGGGGGGAGTTGAGCAGTTCTTC. This gives the protein CASSSLAGGVEQFF. The rearrangement joins TRBV2 to TRBJ2-1; TRBD2 aligns across 11 bases. CDR1 is SNHLY and CDR2 is FYNNEI in the germline V gene. The CDR3 is 14 amino acids. The ends lost 5 bases at V and 9 bases at J; junction bases unmatched: 6.

The V gene is TRBV5-1, the J gene TRBJ2-5; TRBD1 matches at 12 bases. The CDR3 length is 17 residues. Losses at the gene ends were 7 bases for V and 5 bases for J; bases not matched to a gene: 15. Germline assignment: CDR1 SGHRS and CDR2 YFSETQ. The CDR3 protein is CASPPAEGTGGSETQYF. CDR3 in DNA: TGCGCCAGCCCCCCGGCCGAGGGGACAGGGGGCAGCGAGACCCAGTACTTC.

This chain uses TRBV7-6 with TRBJ2-1; TRBD2 might be the D (6 bases). The CDR3 length is 15 residues. Trimming cost V 2 bases and J 5 bases, with 13 bases left between them. CDR1 is SGHVS and CDR2 is FNYEAQ in the germline V gene. The CDR3 loop reads CASSLPRTTDNEQFF. In nucleotides, the CDR3 is TGTGCCAGCAGCTTACCTCGGACTACAGACAATGAGCAGTTCTTC.

The chain uses TRBV19 and TRBJ1-1; TRBD1 matches 7 bases. Germline lookup yields CDR1 LNHDA and CDR2 SQIVND (reference sequence). The CDR3 runs 14 residues. J gave up 3 bases and V 3 bases, and 4 bases lay outside the gene matches. The CDR3 loop reads CASSITGVDTEAFF. DNA of the CDR3: TGTGCCAGTAGTATTACAGGGGTGGACACTGAAGCTTTCTTT.